The sequence of this T cell receptor (beta chain) was determined in a study of shared clonotypes between healthy human individuals. The CDR3 runs 14 residues. Trimming took 3 bases from V and 1 from J, leaving 10 bases between them. Germline V gene lookup returns CDR1 MNHEY and CDR2 SMNVEV (reference sequence). A note on this clone: Its antigen is unidentified.

Combining CD45RO+ cells with CCR7-negative CD45RA+ TemRA cells gave CD8 memory. Study conclusions and caveats: The study drew on few donors, limiting represented genetic and exposure-history diversity.

Generated by immunoSEQ multiplex PCR, the TCRdb table keeps only in-frame clones and is missing some. Found here are some 700,000 clones, roughly 91% of them singletons; the top ten hold around a third. The J gene is TRBJ2-7, the V gene TRBV27; D not certain. The sequence derives from a man between 18 and 29 years old in good health. Some clones in this sample may be carry-over from other donors' samples. Material for sequencing was memory CD8+ T cells from PBMCs. As for subset: CD45RO+ cells pooled with CCR7-negative TemRA cells. The DNA for the CDR3 is TGTGCCAGCAGTTTGGCGATACGGTCCTACGAGCAGTACTTC. Translation: CASSLAIRSYEQYF.